This T cell receptor beta chain derives from a study of blood T cell repertoires in COVID-19. Across the whole study: The United States, Italy and Spain provided the acute and convalescent COVID-19 samples. Sources were T cells, B-cell-depleted T cells, or PBMCs; the material itself was cDNA or gDNA.

The CDR3 sequence is 15 residues long. The germline V gene has CDR1 SGDLS and CDR2 YYNGEE. With 2 bases clipped from V and 6 bases from J, the junction kept 5 bases outside the gene matches. Per the original methods: Amplification from reference gene primers served as the basis for estimated nucleated cell counts. The assay was immunoSEQ multiplex PCR, and TCRdb's table has in-frame clones only and misses some. V and J calls and clone size come straight from that table; D and trimming were deduced from the DNA. Of approximately 180,000 clones in the sample, roughly 87% were seen once. This receptor was identified in a woman aged 45-59 years with acute or convalescent COVID-19. V and J are TRBV9 and TRBJ2-7; 13 bases are a match to TRBD2. The sample consisted of peripheral blood. CDR3 loop: CASSVGLAGAGEQYF. CDR3 DNA: TGTGCCAGCAGCGTTGGACTAGCGGGAGCGGGCGAGCAGTACTTC.